The rows below give T cell receptor beta chains drawn from one sample of a study of blood T cell repertoires in COVID-19. Sequenced by immunoSEQ multiplex PCR; TCRdb stores in-frame clones only, minus some. The data contain some 160,000 clones, 80% to 90% of them singletons. Sequencing was done on a sample of peripheral blood. These receptors were collected from a woman in her fifties or sixties with active COVID-19. Each CDR3 is given with its conserved first and last residue. Each record gives: D gene, V gene, J gene, clone size, CDR3 protein, CDR3 DNA. A D gene is named only where the DNA matches it firmly. The listing skips clone size in some rows; elsewhere it reads once, few, many or a size class.

.	TRBV28	TRBJ1-5	.	CASSPYRGSNQPQHF	TGTGCCAGCAGTCCCTATAGGGGTAGCAATCAGCCCCAGCATTTT
TRBD1	TRBV10-3	TRBJ1-1	.	CAISLQGVNTEAFF	TGTGCCATCAGTTTACAGGGGGTGAACACTGAAGCTTTCTTT
TRBD2	TRBV19	TRBJ2-1	few	CASSIRSSTGLADSRVYNEQFF	TGTGCCAGTAGTATTAGGTCGTCAACAGGACTAGCGGACTCACGGGTCTACAATGAGCAGTTCTTC
TRBD2	TRBV9	TRBJ2-2	.	CASSFSGNGAGELFF	TGTGCCAGCAGCTTTAGCGGGAATGGGGCCGGGGAGCTGTTTTTT
.	TRBV1	TRBJ2-7	.	CTSSRTGVSYEQYF	TGCACCAGCAGCCGGACAGGGGTCTCCTACGAGCAGTACTTC
.	TRBV27	TRBJ1-5	.	CASSLTFGGQPQHF	TGTGCCAGCAGTTTGACATTCGGAGGGCAGCCCCAGCATTTT
.	TRBV18	TRBJ2-3	.	CASMPNRGRFTDTQYF	TGTGCCAGCATGCCCAATAGAGGGAGGTTCACAGATACGCAGTATTTT
.	TRBV28	TRBJ2-7	.	CAAGGTGVFLAGGSEQYF	TGTGCCGCAGGCGGGACAGGGGTATTTTTGGCGGGAGGGAGCGAGCAGTACTTC
.	TRBV9	TRBJ2-4	.	CASSVDGQGNIQYF	TGTGCCAGCAGCGTCGACGGGCAGGGGAACATTCAGTACTTC
.	TRBV18	TRBJ1-1	few	CASSEGGTEAFF	TGTGCCAGCTCAGAGGGCGGCACTGAAGCTTTCTTT
TRBD1	TRBV5-1	TRBJ2-7	.	CASRLDPGTATYEQYF	TGCGCCAGCAGGTTGGACCCCGGGACAGCGACCTACGAGCAGTACTTC
TRBD1	TRBV19	TRBJ1-2	.	CASRGQGANYGYTF	TGTGCCAGTAGGGGACAGGGGGCGAACTATGGCTACACCTTC
TRBD2	TRBV11-2	TRBJ2-4	.	CASSLVAGIDIQYF	TGTGCCAGCAGCTTAGTAGCGGGGATCGACATTCAGTACTTC
TRBD2	TRBV27	TRBJ2-1	.	CASSRDVTSGKVDNEQFF	TGTGCCAGCAGCCGTGATGTGACTAGCGGGAAGGTAGACAATGAGCAGTTCTTC
TRBD1	TRBV3-1/TRBV3-2	TRBJ1-2	.	CASSRSRGRDRAYGYTF	TGTGCCAGCAGCCGATCCAGAGGCCGGGACAGAGCTTATGGCTACACCTTC
TRBD2	TRBV18	TRBJ2-1	.	CASSPQTSAQGQFF	TGTGCCAGCTCACCACAGACTAGCGCCCAGGGGCAGTTCTTC
TRBD2	TRBV6-1	TRBJ2-4	.	CASSDTPRGLGRIQYF	TGTGCCAGCAGTGACACGCCTAGAGGACTAGGTCGCATTCAGTACTTC
.	TRBV12-3/TRBV12-4	TRBJ2-7	.	CASTSRGEQYF	TGTGCCAGCACCTCCCGGGGGGAGCAGTACTTC
TRBD2	TRBV10-2	TRBJ2-5	few	CASRERGENQETQYF	TGCGCCAGCAGAGAGCGGGGGGAGAACCAAGAGACCCAGTACTTC
TRBD2	TRBV5-1	TRBJ2-7	.	CASSPSGSALFDEQYF	TGCGCCAGCTCCCCTAGCGGGAGCGCCCTTTTTGACGAGCAGTACTTC
TRBD2	TRBV11-2	TRBJ2-7	.	CASSSVSGRGYEQYF	TGTGCCAGCAGCTCCGTTAGCGGGAGGGGCTACGAGCAGTACTTC
.	TRBV6-6	TRBJ2-5	.	CASSYSLLGGETQYF	TGTGCCAGCAGTTACAGTCTACTAGGGGGAGAGACCCAGTACTTC
.	TRBV9	TRBJ2-7	.	CASTGGMVYEQYF	TGTGCCAGCACCGGAGGGATGGTGTACGAGCAGTACTTC
TRBD2	TRBV19	TRBJ2-1	.	CASSILTSGSPQVQFF	TGTGCCAGTAGTATCCTTACTAGCGGGAGCCCCCAAGTGCAGTTCTTC
.	TRBV27	TRBJ1-6	.	CASSFENSPLHF	TGTGCCAGCAGTTTTGAGAATTCACCCCTCCACTTT
.	TRBV2	TRBJ1-5	.	CASSDSMNSNQPQHF	TGTGCCAGCAGTGACAGTATGAATAGCAATCAGCCCCAGCATTTT
.	TRBV11-2	TRBJ1-4	.	CASSLGAEKLFF	TGTGCCAGCAGCTTAGGGGCTGAAAAACTGTTTTTT
.	TRBV19	TRBJ1-3	.	CASSTAREGAGNTIYF	TGTGCCAGTAGCACCGCTCGGGAGGGGGCTGGAAACACCATATATTTT
.	TRBV4-2	TRBJ1-4	.	CASSQGQGKEKLFF	TGTGCCAGCAGCCAAGGGCAGGGGAAAGAAAAACTGTTTTTT
TRBD2	TRBV5-4	TRBJ2-5	.	CASSTGLAGTGETQYF	TGTGCCAGCAGCACGGGACTAGCGGGCACGGGGGAGACCCAGTACTTC
.	TRBV24-1	TRBJ1-2	.	CATSDFGRDYGYTF	TGTGCCACCAGTGATTTTGGTCGGGACTATGGCTACACCTTC
.	TRBV5-8	TRBJ1-1	.	CASSPRKGVGDTEAFF	TGTGCCAGCAGCCCCCGCAAGGGGGTGGGGGACACTGAAGCTTTCTTT
.	TRBV7-9	TRBJ2-2	.	CASSLGAWPTGELFF	TGTGCCAGCAGCTTAGGGGCCTGGCCCACCGGGGAGCTGTTTTTT
.	TRBV9	TRBJ1-2	.	CASSVGGQIYGYTF	TGTGCCAGCAGCGTAGGAGGTCAAATCTATGGCTACACCTTC
.	TRBV6-2/TRBV6-3	TRBJ1-1	.	CASSYSGGATEAFF	TGTGCCAGCAGTTACTCGGGAGGGGCCACTGAAGCTTTCTTT
.	TRBV28	TRBJ2-1	.	CASSSSRVRDEQFF	TGTGCCAGCAGTTCCTCGCGTGTGAGGGATGAGCAGTTCTTC
.	TRBV10-3	TRBJ2-7	.	CAISWVGGGGDYEQYF	TGTGCCATCAGCTGGGTTGGGGGTGGGGGCGACTACGAGCAGTACTTC
.	TRBV28	TRBJ2-7	.	CASSIIPQGSGYEQYF	TGTGCCAGCAGTATTATACCCCAAGGGAGCGGGTACGAGCAGTACTTC
TRBD1	TRBV5-6	TRBJ2-7	.	CASSLGTGFYEQYF	TGTGCCAGCAGCTTGGGGACAGGGTTTTACGAGCAGTACTTC
.	TRBV11-3	TRBJ2-2	.	CASSRIGGTGELFF	TGTGCCAGCAGCCGCATCGGGGGCACCGGGGAGCTGTTTTTT
TRBD2	TRBV19	TRBJ2-7	.	CASSPYPSLAGGAYEQYF	TGTGCCAGTAGTCCCTACCCCTCTCTAGCGGGAGGTGCCTACGAGCAGTACTTC
TRBD2	TRBV6-2/TRBV6-3	TRBJ2-1	once	CASSYSKRTSPRGTHEQFF	TGTGCCAGCAGTTACTCTAAGAGGACTAGTCCCAGAGGGACGCATGAGCAGTTCTTC
TRBD2	TRBV5-1	TRBJ2-3	.	CASKTGGVTDTQYF	TGCGCCAGCAAGACGGGAGGAGTCACAGATACGCAGTATTTT
.	TRBV28	TRBJ1-5	.	CASSSTGNRPQHF	TGTGCCAGCAGTTCCACAGGGAATCGGCCCCAGCATTTT
TRBD2	TRBV6-2/TRBV6-3	TRBJ2-3	.	CASSYGTSGDTQYF	TGTGCCAGCAGTTACGGGACTAGCGGAGATACGCAGTATTTT
TRBD1	TRBV29-1	TRBJ2-4	.	CSVEQGAWDRAKNIQYF	TGCAGCGTCGAACAGGGGGCGTGGGATAGGGCCAAAAACATTCAGTACTTC
.	TRBV10-3	TRBJ2-2	once	CAISPTGDTLTGELFF	TGTGCCATCAGCCCCACTGGTGACACCTTAACCGGGGAGCTGTTTTTT
.	TRBV7-2	TRBJ2-5	.	CASSLGRGGETQYF	TGTGCCAGCAGCTTAGGGCGGGGAGGAGAGACCCAGTACTTC
.	TRBV7-3	TRBJ2-5	once	CASSLDTGTQYF	TGTGCCAGCAGCTTAGATACGGGGACCCAGTACTTC
.	TRBV27	TRBJ2-7	once	CASSLWGSYEQYF	TGTGCCAGCAGTTTATGGGGCTCTTACGAGCAGTACTTC
.	TRBV3-1/TRBV3-2	TRBJ1-3	.	CASSQEWLSGNTIYF	TGTGCCAGCAGCCAAGAGTGGCTCTCTGGAAACACCATATATTTT
.	TRBV7-6	TRBJ2-5	.	CASSSRRGTETQYF	TGTGCCAGCAGCTCTAGGCGGGGAACGGAGACCCAGTACTTC
.	TRBV7-9	TRBJ2-1	few	CASSLVGARYNEQFF	TGTGCCAGCAGCTTGGTGGGAGCGCGGTACAATGAGCAGTTCTTC
TRBD2	TRBV7-2	TRBJ2-5	.	CASSLGPPRGGETQYF	TGTGCCAGCAGCTTAGGTCCCCCGCGGGGGGGAGAGACCCAGTACTTC